This T cell receptor (beta chain) was captured in a study of blood T cells in healthy people across ages. Study findings and constraints: No conclusive comparison of naive versus antigen-experienced cells was possible with unsorted PBMCs.

The authors ran a second PCR of about 7 to 12 cycles using a sample-barcoded 5' primer and a J-beta primer mix. MiXCR, applied by TCRdb to the 5' RACE reads, yields one record per CDR3 protein. The data show more than 750,000 distinct CDR3 sequences, about 28% seen once. This clonotype showed up just a few times. Its target is unknown. In addition, the sample was reused for a study of T cells of mothers and their children.

The sequencing sample was made of blood. The receptor was isolated from a woman aged 35 to 49 in good health.

In DNA, the CDR3 is TGTGCCAGCAGCCAAGACGAGGGGGCGTTTTATGAAAAACTGTTTTTT. This encodes CASSQDEGAFYEKLFF. This chain links TRBV4-2 with TRBJ1-4, with 7 positions matching TRBD1. Germline CDR1 reads LGHNA; CDR2 reads YNFKEQ. After removal of 0 bases from V and 6 bases from J, the junction contained 7 bases not matched to a gene. There are 16 residues in the CDR3.